This T cell receptor beta chain is from a study of blood T cell repertoires in COVID-19. Authors' processing steps: Reference gene primer amplification gave nucleated cell count estimates. Repertoires were generated with immunoSEQ multiplex PCR, while TCRdb's copy carries only in-frame clones and drops some. The V and J calls and the clone size are those of that table, but D and trimming were determined from the DNA. The sample includes 150,000 to 200,000 clones, around 86% of them seen just once. Living in 24 US areas, the participants were between roughly 18 and 89 years of age. The study assigned cohorts using participant-reported clinical history. This clonotype was obtained from a woman aged 40 to 55 in a cohort exposed to, infected with or recovered from COVID-19 (not recorded which). Source material: PBMCs or T cells enriched from blood (not recorded which).

The CDR3 loop reads CASSTPGQGTFAGNTIYF. As DNA, the CDR3 is TGTGCCAGCAGCACGCCGGGACAGGGAACTTTTGCCGGAAACACCATATATTTT. This sequence joins TRBV7-9 and TRBJ1-3; 9 bases agree with TRBD1. The CDR3 spans 18 residues. V trimming: 5 bases; J trimming: 4 bases; junction bases outside the gene matches: 15. Germline CDR1 and CDR2: SEHNR and FQNEAQ (reference sequence).